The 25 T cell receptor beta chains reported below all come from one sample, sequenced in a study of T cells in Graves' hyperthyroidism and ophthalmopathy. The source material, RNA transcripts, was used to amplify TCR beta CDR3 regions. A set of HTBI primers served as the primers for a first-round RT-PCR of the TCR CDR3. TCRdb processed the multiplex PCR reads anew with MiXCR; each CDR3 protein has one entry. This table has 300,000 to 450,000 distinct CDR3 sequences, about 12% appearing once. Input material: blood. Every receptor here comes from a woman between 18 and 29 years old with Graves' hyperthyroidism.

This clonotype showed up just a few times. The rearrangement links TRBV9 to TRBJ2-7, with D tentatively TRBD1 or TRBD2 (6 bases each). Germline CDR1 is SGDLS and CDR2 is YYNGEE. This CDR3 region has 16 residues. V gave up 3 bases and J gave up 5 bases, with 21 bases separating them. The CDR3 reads CASSEGGLTFGHEQYF. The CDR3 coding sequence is TGTGCCAGCAGCGAAGGGGGACTGACTTTTGGGCACGAGCAGTACTTC. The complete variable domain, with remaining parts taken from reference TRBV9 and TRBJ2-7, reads DSGVTQTPKHLITATGQRVTLRCSPRSGDLSVYWYQQSLDQGLQFLIQYYNGEERAKGNILERFSAQQFPDLHSELNLSSLELGDSALYFCASSEGGLTFGHEQYFGPGTRLTVT.

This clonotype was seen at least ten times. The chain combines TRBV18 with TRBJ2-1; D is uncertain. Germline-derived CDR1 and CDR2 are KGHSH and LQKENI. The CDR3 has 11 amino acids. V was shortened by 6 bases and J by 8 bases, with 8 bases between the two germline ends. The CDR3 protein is CASSTNDEQFF. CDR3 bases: TGTGCCAGCTCCACTAACGATGAGCAGTTCTTC.

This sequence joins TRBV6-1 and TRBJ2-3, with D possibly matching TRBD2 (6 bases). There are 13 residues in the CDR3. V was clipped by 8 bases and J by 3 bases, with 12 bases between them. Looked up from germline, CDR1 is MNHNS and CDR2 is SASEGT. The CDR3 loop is CASHPGVTDTQYF. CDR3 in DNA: TGTGCCAGCCACCCGGGGGTGACAGATACGCAGTATTTT.

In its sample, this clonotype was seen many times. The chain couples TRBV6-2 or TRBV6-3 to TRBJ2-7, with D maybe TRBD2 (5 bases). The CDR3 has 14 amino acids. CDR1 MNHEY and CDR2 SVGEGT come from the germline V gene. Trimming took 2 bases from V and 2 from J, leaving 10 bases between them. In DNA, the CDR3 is TGTGCCAGCAGTTACGAGGGAAAGGCCTACGAGCAGTACTTC. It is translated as CASSYEGKAYEQYF.

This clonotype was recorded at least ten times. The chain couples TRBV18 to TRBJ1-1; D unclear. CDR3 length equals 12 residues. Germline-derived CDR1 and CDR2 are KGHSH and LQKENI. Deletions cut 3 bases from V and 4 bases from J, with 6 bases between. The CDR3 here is CASSPRPTEAFF. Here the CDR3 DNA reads TGTGCCAGCTCACCGCGGCCCACTGAAGCTTTCTTT.

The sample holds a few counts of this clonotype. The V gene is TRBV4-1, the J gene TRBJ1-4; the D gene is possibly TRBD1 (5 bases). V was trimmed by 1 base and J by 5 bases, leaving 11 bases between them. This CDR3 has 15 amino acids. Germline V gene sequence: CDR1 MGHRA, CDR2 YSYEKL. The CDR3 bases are TGCGCCAGCAGCCAAGGCTGGGACGGGAATGAAAAACTGTTTTTT. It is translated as CASSQGWDGNEKLFF.

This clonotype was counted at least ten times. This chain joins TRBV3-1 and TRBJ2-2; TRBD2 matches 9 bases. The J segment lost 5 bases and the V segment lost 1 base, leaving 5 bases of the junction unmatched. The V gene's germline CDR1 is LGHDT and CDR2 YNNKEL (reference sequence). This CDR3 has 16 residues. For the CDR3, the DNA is TGTGCCAGCAGCCAAGGCGCGGGAGGGGGAACCGGGGAGCTGTTTTTT. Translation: CASSQGAGGGTGELFF.

The CDR3 reads CASSGPLAGGVANTGELFF. DNA for the CDR3: TGTGCCAGCAGCGGTCCTCTAGCGGGAGGAGTAGCAAACACCGGGGAGCTGTTTTTT. The chain recombines TRBV11-3 with TRBJ2-2; 11 nucleotides align to TRBD2. The CDR3 is made up of 19 amino acids. CDR1 and CDR2 (germline): SGHNT, YENEEA. J was trimmed by 2 bases and V by 5 bases; bases with no gene match: 13.

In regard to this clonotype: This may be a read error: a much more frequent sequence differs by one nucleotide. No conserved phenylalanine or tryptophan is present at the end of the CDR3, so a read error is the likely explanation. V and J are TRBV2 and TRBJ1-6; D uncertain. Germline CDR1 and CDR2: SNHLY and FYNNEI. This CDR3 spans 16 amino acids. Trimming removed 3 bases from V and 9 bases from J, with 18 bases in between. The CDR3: CASSDGPPRRGSPLHI. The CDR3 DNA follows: TGTGCCAGCAGTGATGGCCCCCCAAGGCGCGGTTCACCCCTCCACATT.

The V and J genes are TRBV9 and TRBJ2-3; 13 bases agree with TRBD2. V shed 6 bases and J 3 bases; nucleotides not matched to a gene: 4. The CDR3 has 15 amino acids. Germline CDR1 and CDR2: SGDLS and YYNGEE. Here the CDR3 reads CASTGTSGVTDTQYF. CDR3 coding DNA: TGTGCCAGCACCGGGACTAGCGGGGTAACAGATACGCAGTATTTT.

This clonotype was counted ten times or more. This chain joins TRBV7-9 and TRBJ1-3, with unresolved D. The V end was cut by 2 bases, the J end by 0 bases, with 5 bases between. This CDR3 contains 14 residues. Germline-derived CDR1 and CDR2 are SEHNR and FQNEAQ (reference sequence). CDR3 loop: CASSLTSSGNTIYF. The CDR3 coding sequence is TGTGCCAGCAGCTTAACCTCCTCTGGAAACACCATATATTTT.

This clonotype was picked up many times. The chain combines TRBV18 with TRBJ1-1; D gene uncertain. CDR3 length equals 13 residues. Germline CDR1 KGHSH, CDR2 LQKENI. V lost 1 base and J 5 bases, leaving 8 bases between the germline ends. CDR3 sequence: CASSPRLGTEAFF. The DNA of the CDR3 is TGTGCCAGCTCACCACGATTGGGGACTGAAGCTTTCTTT.

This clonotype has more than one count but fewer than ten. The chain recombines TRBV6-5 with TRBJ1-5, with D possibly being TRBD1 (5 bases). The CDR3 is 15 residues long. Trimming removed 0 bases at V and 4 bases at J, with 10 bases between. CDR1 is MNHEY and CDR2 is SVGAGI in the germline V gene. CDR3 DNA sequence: TGTGCCAGCAGTTACTCGTCAGGGAGTAATCAGCCCCAGCATTTT. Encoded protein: CASSYSSGSNQPQHF.

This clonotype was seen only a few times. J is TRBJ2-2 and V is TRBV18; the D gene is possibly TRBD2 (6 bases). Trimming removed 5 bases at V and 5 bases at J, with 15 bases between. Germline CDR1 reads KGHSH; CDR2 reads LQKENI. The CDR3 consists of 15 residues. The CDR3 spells CASSSMEGRTGELFF. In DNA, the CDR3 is TGTGCCAGCTCATCGATGGAGGGGCGGACCGGGGAGCTGTTTTTT.

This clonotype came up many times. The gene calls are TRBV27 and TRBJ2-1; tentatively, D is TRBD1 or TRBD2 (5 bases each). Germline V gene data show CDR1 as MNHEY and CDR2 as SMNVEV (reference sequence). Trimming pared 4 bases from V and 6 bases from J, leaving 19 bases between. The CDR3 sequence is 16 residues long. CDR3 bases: TGTGCCAGCAGTTGGGCGGTGGGGGTATCGGGCAATGAGCAGTTCTTC. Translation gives CASSWAVGVSGNEQFF.

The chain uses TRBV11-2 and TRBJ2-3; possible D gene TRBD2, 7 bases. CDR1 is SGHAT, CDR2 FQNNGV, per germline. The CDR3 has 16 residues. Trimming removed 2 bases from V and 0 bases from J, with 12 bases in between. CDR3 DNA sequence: TGTGCCAGCAGCTTATGGGGGGGCCCTAGCACAGATACGCAGTATTTT. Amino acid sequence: CASSLWGGPSTDTQYF.

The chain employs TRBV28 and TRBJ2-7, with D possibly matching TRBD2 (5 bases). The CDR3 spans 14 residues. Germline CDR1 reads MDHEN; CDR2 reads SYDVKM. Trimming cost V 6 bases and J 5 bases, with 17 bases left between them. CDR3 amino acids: CASSPGRAIHEQYF. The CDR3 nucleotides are TGTGCCAGCAGCCCCGGGCGGGCGATACACGAGCAGTACTTC.

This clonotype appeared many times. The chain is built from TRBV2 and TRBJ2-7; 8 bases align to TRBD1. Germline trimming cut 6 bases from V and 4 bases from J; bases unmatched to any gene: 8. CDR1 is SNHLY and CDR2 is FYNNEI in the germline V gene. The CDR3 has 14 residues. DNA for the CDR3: TGTGCCAGCAGCTCCGGGACAGGTATATACGAGCAGTACTTC. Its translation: CASSSGTGIYEQYF.

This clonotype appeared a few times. CDR3 sequence: CASGLEKQVSYEQYF. CDR3 nucleotide sequence: TGTGCTAGTGGTTTGGAAAAACAGGTTTCCTACGAGCAGTACTTC. The genes are TRBV12-5 and TRBJ2-7, with TRBD1 as a possible D gene (5 bases). Trimming took off 1 base at V and 1 base at J, with 11 bases between the two ends. Germline CDR1 reads LGHNT; CDR2 reads FRNRAP. The CDR3 spans 15 residues. Looking up the rest from reference TRBV12-5 and TRBJ2-7 gives the full variable domain: DARVTQTPRHKVTEMGQEVTMRCQPILGHNTVFWYRQTMMQGLELLAYFRNRAPLDDSGMPKDRFSAEMPDATLATLKIQPSEPRDSAVYFCASGLEKQVSYEQYFGPGTRLTVT.

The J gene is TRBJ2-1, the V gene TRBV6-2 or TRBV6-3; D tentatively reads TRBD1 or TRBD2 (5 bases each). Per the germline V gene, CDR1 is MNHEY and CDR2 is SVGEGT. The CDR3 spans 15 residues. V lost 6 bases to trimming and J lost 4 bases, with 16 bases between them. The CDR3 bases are TGTGCCAGCAGAGTTAGCGACAGTACTTACAATGAGCAGTTCTTC. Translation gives CASRVSDSTYNEQFF.

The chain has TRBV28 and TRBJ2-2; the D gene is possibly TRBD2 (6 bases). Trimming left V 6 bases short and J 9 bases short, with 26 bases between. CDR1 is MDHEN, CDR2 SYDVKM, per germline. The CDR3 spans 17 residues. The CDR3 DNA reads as TGTGCCAGCAGCTCCCCCGCAGCGGGTCCCGGGAATCGGGAGCTGTTTTTT. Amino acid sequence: CASSSPAAGPGNRELFF.

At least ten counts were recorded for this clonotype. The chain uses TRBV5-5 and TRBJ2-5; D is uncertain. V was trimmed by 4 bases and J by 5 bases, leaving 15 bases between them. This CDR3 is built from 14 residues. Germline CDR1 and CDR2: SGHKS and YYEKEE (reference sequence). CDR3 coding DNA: TGTGCCAGCAGCGACCCTTGGCGCCGGGAGACCCAGTACTTC. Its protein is CASSDPWRRETQYF.

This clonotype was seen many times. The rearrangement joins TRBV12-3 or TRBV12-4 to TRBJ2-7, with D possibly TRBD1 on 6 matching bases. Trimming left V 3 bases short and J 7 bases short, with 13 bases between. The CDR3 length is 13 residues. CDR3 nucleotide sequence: TGTGCCAGCAGTTTTAAGCAGGGGAGTGAGCAGTACTTC. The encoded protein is CASSFKQGSEQYF.

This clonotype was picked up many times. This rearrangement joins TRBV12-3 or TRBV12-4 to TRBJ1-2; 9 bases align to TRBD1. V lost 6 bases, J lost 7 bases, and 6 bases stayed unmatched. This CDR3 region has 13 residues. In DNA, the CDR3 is TGTGCCAGCAGAGCTAGGACAGGGGCTGGCTACACCTTC. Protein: CASRARTGAGYTF.

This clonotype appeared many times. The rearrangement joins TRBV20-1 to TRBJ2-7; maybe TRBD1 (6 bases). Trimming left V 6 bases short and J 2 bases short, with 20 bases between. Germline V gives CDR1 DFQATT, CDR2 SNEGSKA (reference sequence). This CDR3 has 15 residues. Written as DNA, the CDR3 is TGCAGTGCCCGATCCTCCCGGGACACTACCTACGAGCAGTACTTC. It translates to CSARSSRDTTYEQYF.